The source of this TCR beta chain is a study of response to subunit inactivated influenza vaccine. General study findings and limits: Seasonal influenza vaccination, on each occasion, was suggested by the authors to recruit few new T cells.

The CDR3 runs 13 residues. From germline, CDR1 is MNHNY and CDR2 SVGAGI (reference sequence). The V gene lost 6 bases and the J gene lost 4 bases, with 10 bases spanning the gap. TCRdb redid the calling of the RT-PCR reads with MiXCR, one entry per CDR3 protein. The sample yields under 200,000 distinct CDR3 sequences, roughly 10% seen once. In the case of this clonotype: Its specificity is unknown.

The TCR was taken from a man aged 50-59 years who received an inactivated influenza vaccine. Sequencing was performed on non-naive T cells sorted from PBMCs, taken roughly 46 days after vaccination. J is TRBJ1-5 and V is TRBV6-6, with D unclear. The chain's CDR3 is CASRGRENQPQHF. CDR3 sequence (DNA): TGTGCCAGCAGAGGACGGGAGAATCAGCCCCAGCATTTT.